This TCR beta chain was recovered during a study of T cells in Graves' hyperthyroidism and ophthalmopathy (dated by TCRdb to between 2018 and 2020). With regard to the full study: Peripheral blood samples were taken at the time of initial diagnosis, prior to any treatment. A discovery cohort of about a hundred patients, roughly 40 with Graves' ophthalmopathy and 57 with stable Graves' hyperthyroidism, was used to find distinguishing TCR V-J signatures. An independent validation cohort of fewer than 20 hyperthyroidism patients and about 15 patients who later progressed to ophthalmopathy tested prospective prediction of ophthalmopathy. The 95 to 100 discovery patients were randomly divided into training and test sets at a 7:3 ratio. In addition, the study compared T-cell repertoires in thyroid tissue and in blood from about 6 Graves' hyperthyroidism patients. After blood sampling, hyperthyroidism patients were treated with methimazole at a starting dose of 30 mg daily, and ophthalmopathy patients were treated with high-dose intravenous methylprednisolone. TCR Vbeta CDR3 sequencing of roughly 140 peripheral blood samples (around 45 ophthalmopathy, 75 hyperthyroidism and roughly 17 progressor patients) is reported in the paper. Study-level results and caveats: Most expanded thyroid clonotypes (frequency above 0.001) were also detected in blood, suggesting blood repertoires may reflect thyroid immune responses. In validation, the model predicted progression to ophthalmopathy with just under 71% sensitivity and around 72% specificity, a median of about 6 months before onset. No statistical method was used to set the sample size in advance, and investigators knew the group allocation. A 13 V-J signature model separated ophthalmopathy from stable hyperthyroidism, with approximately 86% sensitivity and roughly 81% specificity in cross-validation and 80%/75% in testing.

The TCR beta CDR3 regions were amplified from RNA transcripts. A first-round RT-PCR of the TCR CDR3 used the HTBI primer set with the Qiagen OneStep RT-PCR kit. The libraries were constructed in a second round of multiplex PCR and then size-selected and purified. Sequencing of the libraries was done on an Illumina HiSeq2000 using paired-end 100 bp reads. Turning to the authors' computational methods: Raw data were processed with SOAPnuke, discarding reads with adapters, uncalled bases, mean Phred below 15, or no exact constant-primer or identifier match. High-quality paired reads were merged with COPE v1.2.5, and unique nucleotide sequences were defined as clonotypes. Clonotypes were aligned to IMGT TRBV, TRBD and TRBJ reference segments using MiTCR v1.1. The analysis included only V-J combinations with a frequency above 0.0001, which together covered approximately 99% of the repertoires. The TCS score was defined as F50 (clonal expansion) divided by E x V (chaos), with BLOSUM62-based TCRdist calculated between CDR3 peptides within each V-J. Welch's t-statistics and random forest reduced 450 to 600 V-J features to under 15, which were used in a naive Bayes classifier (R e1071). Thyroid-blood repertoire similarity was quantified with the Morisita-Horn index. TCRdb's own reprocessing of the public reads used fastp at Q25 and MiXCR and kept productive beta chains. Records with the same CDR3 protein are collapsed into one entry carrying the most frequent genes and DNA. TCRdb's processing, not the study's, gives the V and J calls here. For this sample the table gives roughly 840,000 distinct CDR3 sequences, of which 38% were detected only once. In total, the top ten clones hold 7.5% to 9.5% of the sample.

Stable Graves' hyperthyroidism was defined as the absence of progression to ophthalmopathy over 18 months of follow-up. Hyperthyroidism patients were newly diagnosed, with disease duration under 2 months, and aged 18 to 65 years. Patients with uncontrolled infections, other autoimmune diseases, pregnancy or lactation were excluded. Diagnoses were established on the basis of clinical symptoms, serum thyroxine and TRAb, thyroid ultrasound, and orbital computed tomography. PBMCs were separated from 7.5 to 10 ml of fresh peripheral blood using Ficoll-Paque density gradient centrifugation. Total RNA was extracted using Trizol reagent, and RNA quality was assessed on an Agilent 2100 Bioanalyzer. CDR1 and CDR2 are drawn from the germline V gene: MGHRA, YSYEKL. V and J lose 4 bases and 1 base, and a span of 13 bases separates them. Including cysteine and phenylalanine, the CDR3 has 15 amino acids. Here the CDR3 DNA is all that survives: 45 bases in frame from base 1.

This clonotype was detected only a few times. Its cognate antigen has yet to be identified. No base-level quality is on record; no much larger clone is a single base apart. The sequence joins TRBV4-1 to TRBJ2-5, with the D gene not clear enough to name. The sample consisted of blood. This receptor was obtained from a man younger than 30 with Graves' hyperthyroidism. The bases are TGCGCCAGCAGCCTCATTCGGACGGCCCAAGAGACCCAGTACTTC. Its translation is CASSLIRTAQETQYF.